The clone carrying this T cell receptor (beta chain) was seen a handful of times. Using immunoSEQ multiplex PCR, the repertoire was profiled, and TCRdb retains in-frame clones only, with some absent. The repertoire holds 490,000 or so clones, roughly 90% seen once, with approximately 1.8% in the top ten. The study drew participants aged about 18 to 95 years from some 23 US areas. The ends lost 2 bases at V and 10 bases at J; junction bases unmatched: 12. The germline V gene encodes CDR1 KGHDR and CDR2 SFDVKD. This CDR3 comprises 16 residues. The data belong to a study of blood T cell repertoires in COVID-19.

The chain links TRBV24-1 to TRBJ2-1, with 8 positions matching TRBD2. The origin of this receptor is a middle-aged woman who had recovered from COVID-19. The sample consisted of PBMCs or T cells enriched from blood (not recorded which). The CDR3 region is CATSDSLAGLNGEQFF. In DNA, the CDR3 is TGTGCCACCAGTGATTCGCTAGCGGGCCTGAACGGGGAGCAGTTCTTC.